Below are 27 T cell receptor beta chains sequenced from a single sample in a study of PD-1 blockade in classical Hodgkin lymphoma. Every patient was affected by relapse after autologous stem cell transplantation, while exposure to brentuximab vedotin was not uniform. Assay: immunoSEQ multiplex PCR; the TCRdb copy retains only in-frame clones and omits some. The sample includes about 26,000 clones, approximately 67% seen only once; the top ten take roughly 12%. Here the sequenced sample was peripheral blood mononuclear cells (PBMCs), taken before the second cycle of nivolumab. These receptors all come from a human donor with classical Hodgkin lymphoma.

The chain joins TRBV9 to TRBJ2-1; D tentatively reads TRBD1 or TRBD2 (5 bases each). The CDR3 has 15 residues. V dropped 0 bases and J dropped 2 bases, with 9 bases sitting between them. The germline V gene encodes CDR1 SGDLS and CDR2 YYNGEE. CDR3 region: CASSVAGSAYNEQFF. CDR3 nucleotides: TGTGCCAGCAGCGTAGCAGGGAGCGCCTACAATGAGCAGTTCTTC.

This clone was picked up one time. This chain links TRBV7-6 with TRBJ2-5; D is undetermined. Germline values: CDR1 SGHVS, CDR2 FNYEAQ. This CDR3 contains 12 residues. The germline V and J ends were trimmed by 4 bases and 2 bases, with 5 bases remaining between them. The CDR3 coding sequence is TGTGCCAGCAGCTCCCTTCAAGAGACCCAGTACTTC. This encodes CASSSLQETQYF.

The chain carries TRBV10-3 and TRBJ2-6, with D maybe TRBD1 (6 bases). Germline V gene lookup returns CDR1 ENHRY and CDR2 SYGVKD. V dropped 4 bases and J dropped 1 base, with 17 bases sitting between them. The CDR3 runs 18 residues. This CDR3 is CAISVQGYGSSGANVLTF. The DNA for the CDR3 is TGTGCCATCAGTGTACAGGGTTATGGGTCATCTGGGGCCAACGTCCTGACTTTC.

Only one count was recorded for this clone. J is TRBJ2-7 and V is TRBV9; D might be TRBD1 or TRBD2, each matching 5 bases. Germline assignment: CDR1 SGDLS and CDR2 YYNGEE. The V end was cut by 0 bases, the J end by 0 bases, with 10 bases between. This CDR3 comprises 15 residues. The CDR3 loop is CASSVDGAVSYEQYF. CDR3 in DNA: TGTGCCAGCAGCGTAGACGGGGCGGTCTCCTACGAGCAGTACTTC.

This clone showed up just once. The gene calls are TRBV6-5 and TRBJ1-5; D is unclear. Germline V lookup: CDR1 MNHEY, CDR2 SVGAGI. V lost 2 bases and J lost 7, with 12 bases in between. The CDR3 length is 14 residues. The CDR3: CASSYGQAKQPQHF. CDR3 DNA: TGTGCCAGCAGTTACGGGCAGGCTAAACAGCCCCAGCATTTT.

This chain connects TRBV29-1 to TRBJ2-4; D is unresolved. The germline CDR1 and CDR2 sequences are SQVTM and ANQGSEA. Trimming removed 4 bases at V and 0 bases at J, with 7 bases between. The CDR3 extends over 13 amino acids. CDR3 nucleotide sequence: TGCAGCGTTGCGGATGTAGCCAAAAACATTCAGTACTTC. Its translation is CSVADVAKNIQYF.

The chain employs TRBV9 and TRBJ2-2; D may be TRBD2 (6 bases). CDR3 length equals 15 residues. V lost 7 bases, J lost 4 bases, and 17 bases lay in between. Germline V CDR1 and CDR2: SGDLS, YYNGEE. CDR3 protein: CASSYGGYGTGELFF. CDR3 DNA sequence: TGTGCCAGCTCCTATGGGGGGTATGGCACCGGGGAGCTGTTTTTT.

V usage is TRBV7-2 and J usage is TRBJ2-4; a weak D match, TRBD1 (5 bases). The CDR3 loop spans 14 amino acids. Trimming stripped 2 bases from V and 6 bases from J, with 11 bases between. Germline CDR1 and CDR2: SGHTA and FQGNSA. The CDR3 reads CASSLMQGGNIQYF. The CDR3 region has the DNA TGTGCCAGCAGCTTAATGCAGGGCGGAAACATTCAGTACTTC.

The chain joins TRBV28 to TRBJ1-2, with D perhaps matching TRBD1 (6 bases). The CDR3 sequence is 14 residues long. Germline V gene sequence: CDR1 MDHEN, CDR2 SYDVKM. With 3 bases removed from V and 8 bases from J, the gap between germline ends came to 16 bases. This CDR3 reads CASSFGGGPRGYTF. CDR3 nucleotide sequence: TGTGCCAGCAGTTTCGGTGGGGGCCCTAGGGGCTACACCTTC.

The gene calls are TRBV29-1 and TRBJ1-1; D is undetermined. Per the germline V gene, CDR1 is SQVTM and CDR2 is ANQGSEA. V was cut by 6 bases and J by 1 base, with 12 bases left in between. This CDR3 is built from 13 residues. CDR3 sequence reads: CSVGRQPNTEAFF. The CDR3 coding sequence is TGCAGCGTAGGTCGGCAGCCGAACACTGAAGCTTTCTTT. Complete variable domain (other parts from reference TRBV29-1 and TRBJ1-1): SAVISQKPSRDICQRGTSLTIQCQVDSQVTMMFWYRQQPGQSLTLIATANQGSEATYESGFVIDKFPISRPNLTFSTLTVSNMSPEDSSIYLCSVGRQPNTEAFFGQGTRLTVV.

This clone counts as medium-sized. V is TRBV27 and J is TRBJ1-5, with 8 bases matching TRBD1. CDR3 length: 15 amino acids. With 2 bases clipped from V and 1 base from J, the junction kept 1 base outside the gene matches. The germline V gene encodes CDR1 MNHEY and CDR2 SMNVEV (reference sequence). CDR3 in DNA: TGTGCCAGCAGTTTACAGGGGGCGAGCAATCAGCCCCAGCATTTT. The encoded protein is CASSLQGASNQPQHF.

CDR3 sequence: CASAPSHEQYF. The CDR3 bases are TGTGCCAGCGCGCCGAGCCACGAGCAGTACTTC. The chain has TRBV7-9 and TRBJ2-7; D gene ambiguous. Germline assignment: CDR1 SEHNR and CDR2 FQNEAQ (reference sequence). The CDR3 length is 11 residues. V dropped 8 bases and J dropped 5 bases, with 10 bases sitting between them.

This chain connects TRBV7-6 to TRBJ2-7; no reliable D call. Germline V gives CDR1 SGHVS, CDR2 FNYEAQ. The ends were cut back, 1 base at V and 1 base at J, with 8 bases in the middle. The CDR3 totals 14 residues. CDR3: CASSLGLESYEQYF. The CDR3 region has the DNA TGTGCCAGCAGCTTAGGCCTGGAGTCCTACGAGCAGTACTTC.

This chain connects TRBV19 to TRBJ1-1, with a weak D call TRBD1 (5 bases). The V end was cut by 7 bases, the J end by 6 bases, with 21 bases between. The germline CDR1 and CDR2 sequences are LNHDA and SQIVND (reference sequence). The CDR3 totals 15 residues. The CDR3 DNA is TGTGCCAGTAAACGGGACGCGACGTTGATCTCTGAAGCTTTCTTT. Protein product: CASKRDATLISEAFF.

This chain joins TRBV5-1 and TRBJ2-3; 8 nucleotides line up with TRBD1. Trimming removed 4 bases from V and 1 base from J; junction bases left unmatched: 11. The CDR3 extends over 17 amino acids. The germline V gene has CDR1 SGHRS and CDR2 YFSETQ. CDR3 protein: CASSPPPGGEGTDTQYF. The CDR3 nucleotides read TGCGCCAGCAGCCCCCCCCCAGGGGGCGAGGGCACAGATACGCAGTATTTT. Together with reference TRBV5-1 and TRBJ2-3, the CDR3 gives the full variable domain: KAGVTQTPRYLIKTRGQQVTLSCSPISGHRSVSWYQQTPGQGLQFLFEYFSETQRNKGNFPGRFSGRQFSNSRSEMNVSTLELGDSALYLCASSPPPGGEGTDTQYFGPGTRLTVL.

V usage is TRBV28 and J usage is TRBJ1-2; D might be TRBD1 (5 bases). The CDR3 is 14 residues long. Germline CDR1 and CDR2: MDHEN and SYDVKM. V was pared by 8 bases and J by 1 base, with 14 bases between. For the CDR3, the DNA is TGTGCCAGCCAACGGGGGGGTCTTAACTATGGCTACACCTTC. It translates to CASQRGGLNYGYTF.

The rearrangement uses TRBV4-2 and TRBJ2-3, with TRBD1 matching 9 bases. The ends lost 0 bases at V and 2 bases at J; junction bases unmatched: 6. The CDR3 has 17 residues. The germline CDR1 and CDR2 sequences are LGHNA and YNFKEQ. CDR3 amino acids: CASSQEGNRGLTDTQYF. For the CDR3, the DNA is TGTGCCAGCAGCCAAGAAGGAAACAGGGGGCTCACAGATACGCAGTATTTT.

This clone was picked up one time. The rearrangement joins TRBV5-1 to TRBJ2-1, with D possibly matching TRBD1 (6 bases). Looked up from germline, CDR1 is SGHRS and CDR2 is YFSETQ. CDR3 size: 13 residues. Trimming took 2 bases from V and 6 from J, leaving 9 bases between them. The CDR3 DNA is TGCGCCAGCAGCTTACAGGGAATCAATGAGCAGTTCTTC. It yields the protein CASSLQGINEQFF.

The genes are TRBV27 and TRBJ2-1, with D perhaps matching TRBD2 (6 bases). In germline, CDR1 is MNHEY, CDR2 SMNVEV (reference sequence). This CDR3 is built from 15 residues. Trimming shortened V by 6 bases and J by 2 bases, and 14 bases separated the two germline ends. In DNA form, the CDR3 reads TGTGCCAGCAGCCCGGAGGGTGCCCCCTACAATGAGCAGTTCTTC. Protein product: CASSPEGAPYNEQFF.

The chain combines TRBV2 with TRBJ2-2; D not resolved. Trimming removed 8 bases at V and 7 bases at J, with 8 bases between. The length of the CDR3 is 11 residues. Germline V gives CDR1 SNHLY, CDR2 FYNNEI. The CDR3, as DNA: TGTGCCAGCGCGTTTTACGGGGAGCTGTTTTTT. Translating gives CASAFYGELFF.

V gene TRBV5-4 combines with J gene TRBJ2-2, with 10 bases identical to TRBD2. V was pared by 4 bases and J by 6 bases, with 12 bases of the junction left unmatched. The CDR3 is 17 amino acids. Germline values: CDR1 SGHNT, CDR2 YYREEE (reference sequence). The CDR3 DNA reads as TGTGCCAGCAGCAATATTCCGGGACTAGCGAGGGCCGGGGAGCTGTTTTTT. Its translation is CASSNIPGLARAGELFF.

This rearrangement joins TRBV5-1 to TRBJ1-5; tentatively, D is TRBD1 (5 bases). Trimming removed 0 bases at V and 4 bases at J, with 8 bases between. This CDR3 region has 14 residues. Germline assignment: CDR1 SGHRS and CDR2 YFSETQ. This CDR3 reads CASSLGTQNQPQHF. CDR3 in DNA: TGCGCCAGCAGCTTGGGGACACAGAATCAGCCCCAGCATTTT.

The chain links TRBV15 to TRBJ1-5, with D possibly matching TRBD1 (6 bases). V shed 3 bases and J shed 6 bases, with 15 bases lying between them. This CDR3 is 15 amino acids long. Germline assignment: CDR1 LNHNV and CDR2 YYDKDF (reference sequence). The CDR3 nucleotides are TGTGCCACCAGCAGGGACACAGGGCCCCTTCAGCCCCAGCATTTT. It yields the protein CATSRDTGPLQPQHF.

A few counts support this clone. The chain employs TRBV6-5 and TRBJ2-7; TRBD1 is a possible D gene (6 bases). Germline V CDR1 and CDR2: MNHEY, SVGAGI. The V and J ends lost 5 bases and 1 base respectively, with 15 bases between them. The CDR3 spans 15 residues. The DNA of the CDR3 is TGTGCCAGCAGTCAACAGGGAGCCCAATCCTACGAGCAGTACTTC. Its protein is CASSQQGAQSYEQYF.

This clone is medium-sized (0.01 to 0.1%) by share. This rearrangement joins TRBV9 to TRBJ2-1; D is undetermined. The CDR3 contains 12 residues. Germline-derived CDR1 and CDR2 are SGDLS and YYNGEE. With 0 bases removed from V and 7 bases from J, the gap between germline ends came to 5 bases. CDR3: CASSVASNEQFF. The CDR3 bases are TGTGCCAGCAGCGTAGCAAGTAATGAGCAGTTCTTC.

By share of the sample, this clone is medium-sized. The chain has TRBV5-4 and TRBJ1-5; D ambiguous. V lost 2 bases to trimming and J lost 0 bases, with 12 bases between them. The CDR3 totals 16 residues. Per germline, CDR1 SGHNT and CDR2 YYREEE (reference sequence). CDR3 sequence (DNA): TGTGCCAGCAGCTTTGGCGGGCGAAATAGCAATCAGCCCCAGCATTTT. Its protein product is CASSFGGRNSNQPQHF.

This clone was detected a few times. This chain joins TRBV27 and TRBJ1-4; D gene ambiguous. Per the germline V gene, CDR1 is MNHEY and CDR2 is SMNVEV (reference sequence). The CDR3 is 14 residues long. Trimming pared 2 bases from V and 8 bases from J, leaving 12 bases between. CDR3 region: CASSLEGIGEKLFF. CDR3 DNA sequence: TGTGCCAGCAGTTTAGAGGGAATAGGGGAAAAACTGTTTTTT.